This T cell receptor (beta chain) was documented in a study of blood T cells in healthy people across ages. Germline assignment: CDR1 MDHEN and CDR2 SYDVKM. The length of the CDR3 is 15 residues. Trimming removed 6 bases from V and 0 bases from J, with 11 bases in between. For the second PCR, which ran for about 6 to 11 cycles, a sample-barcoded 5' primer and a J-beta primer mix were used. MiXCR was run by TCRdb on the 5' RACE reads, yielding one entry per CDR3 protein. This sample has a few hundred thousand distinct CDR3 sequences, with 27% found just once. What was sequenced was blood. The source of this sequence is a woman in her 70s in good health. V usage is TRBV28 and J usage is TRBJ1-4; a weak D match, TRBD1 (6 bases). The chain's CDR3 is CASSPDRSTNEKLFF. Here the CDR3 DNA reads TGTGCCAGCAGCCCTGACAGGTCAACTAATGAAAAACTGTTTTTT.